The clone carrying this T cell receptor beta chain was found a few times. What it binds is not known. The PCR ran on 60 Vbeta and 13 Jbeta primers. Generated by immunoSEQ multiplex PCR, the TCRdb table keeps only in-frame clones and is missing some. This table has about 140,000 clones, approximately 70% appearing once. This sample was taken from a study of cytomegalovirus exposure and HLA in healthy donors. V lost 3 bases to trimming and J lost 2 bases, with 9 bases between them. Germline lookup yields CDR1 SEHNR and CDR2 FQNEAQ (reference sequence). The CDR3 totals 14 residues. Study results and caveats: Analyzed later, association rates of TCRs varied across HLA loci, with DRB1 most and HLA-C fewest. A list of around 150 TCR beta chains associated with cytomegalovirus was given. A later analysis linked a missense DCLRE1C variant to TCR beta V- and J-gene trimming.

Sequences were obtained from PBMCs. The clonotype comes from a woman in her sixties or seventies in good health and CMV-seronegative. The chain has TRBV7-9 and TRBJ2-3; a weak D match, TRBD2 (6 bases). This chain's CDR3 is CASSFGDSTDTQYF. CDR3 DNA sequence: TGTGCCAGCAGCTTTGGGGACTCCACAGATACGCAGTATTTT.